A selection of T cell receptor beta chains follows, all from one sample in a study of radiation and T cells in renal cell carcinoma. Repertoires were generated with immunoSEQ multiplex PCR, while TCRdb's copy carries only in-frame clones and drops some. The sample has approximately 140,000 clones, approximately 87% seen once. This material consisted of blood, taken from a patient whose treatment included radiotherapy and nephrectomy. These receptor sequences come from a woman aged 45 to 65 with renal cell carcinoma. Both conserved end residues are part of each CDR3. The order of the fields is clone size, D gene, J gene, V gene, CDR3 DNA, CDR3 protein. The D gene is left open where the match is weak. Not every row has a clone size; where given, it reads once, few, many or a size class.

once	TRBD2	TRBJ2-5	TRBV7-2	TGTGCCAGCAGGGCAGGCGGGGGGGCGGTAGAGACCCAGTACTTC	CASRAGGGAVETQYF
few	TRBD1	TRBJ2-5	TRBV4-2	TGTGCCAGCAGCCAAGAAAGGACAGGGGAGACCCAGTACTTC	CASSQERTGETQYF
.	.	TRBJ1-3	TRBV5-1	TGCGCCAGCAGCTTGGAAAGGGGCGGAAACACCATATATTTT	CASSLERGGNTIYF
.	TRBD1	TRBJ2-7	TRBV4-1	TGCGCCAGCAGCCTGGACCCGGGACAGGGGACCGAGCAGTACTTC	CASSLDPGQGTEQYF
once	TRBD2	TRBJ2-7	TRBV4-3	TGCGCCAGCAGCCATGGGACTAGCGGGACATACGAGCAGTACTTC	CASSHGTSGTYEQYF
.	.	TRBJ1-5	TRBV7-9	TGTGCCAGCAGCTTAACCCCGACAGTTGGAAATCAGCCCCAGCATTTT	CASSLTPTVGNQPQHF
.	.	TRBJ1-1	TRBV9	TGTGCCAGCAATCAGGCTATGAACACTGAAGCTTTCTTT	CASNQAMNTEAFF
.	.	TRBJ2-7	TRBV6-5	TGTGCCAGCAGCCTCGGGGTACGCGAGCAGTACTTC	CASSLGVREQYF
.	TRBD1	TRBJ2-7	TRBV28	TGTGCCAGCAGGAGGACAGGGGGCAACGAGCAGTACTTC	CASRRTGGNEQYF
.	.	TRBJ1-2	TRBV2	TGTGCCAGCAGCTACTTTTCGGGTGAGGGCTACACCTTC	CASSYFSGEGYTF
once	.	TRBJ1-2	TRBV7-2	TGTGCCAGCAGCGTAGCCGCGGGCCAGTCTTATGGCTACACCTTC	CASSVAAGQSYGYTF
few	TRBD1	TRBJ1-5	TRBV10-2	TGCGCCAGCAGTGGACGAGACAGGGGCTATAGCAATCAGCCCCAGCATTTT	CASSGRDRGYSNQPQHF
few	TRBD1	TRBJ1-5	TRBV19	TGTGCCAGTATGGCGGACAGGGTGAATCAGCCCCAGCATTTT	CASMADRVNQPQHF
.	TRBD1	TRBJ2-5	TRBV6-6	TGTGCCAGCAGTCGTACGACAGGGGGCGCGGAGACCCAGTACTTC	CASSRTTGGAETQYF
.	TRBD1	TRBJ1-4	TRBV5-1	TGCGCCAGCAGCGAGACAGGGGGCGGGTATAATGAAAAACTGTTTTTT	CASSETGGGYNEKLFF
.	.	TRBJ1-6	TRBV30	TGTGCCTGGACCCTGCCAGGGGCCTATTCACCCCTCCACTTT	CAWTLPGAYSPLHF
.	.	TRBJ2-4	TRBV7-2	TGTGCCAGCAGCTGGCCGGGACAAGGAGGAAACATTCAGTACTTC	CASSWPGQGGNIQYF
.	.	TRBJ2-7	TRBV2	TGTGCCAGCAGTGGTTACAGCTGGTACGAGCAGTACTTC	CASSGYSWYEQYF
.	TRBD1	TRBJ1-5	TRBV5-6	TGTGCCAGCAGCTTGTACAGACAGGGGACAAATCAGCCCCAGCATTTT	CASSLYRQGTNQPQHF
.	.	TRBJ2-5	TRBV5-1	TGCGCCAGCAGCTTGCAGCGGGAAGAGACCCAGTACTTC	CASSLQREETQYF
.	.	TRBJ2-7	TRBV11-3	TGTGCCAGCAGCGGCGCCGGGGAGTCCTACGAGCAGTACTTC	CASSGAGESYEQYF
few	.	TRBJ1-6	TRBV9	TGTGCCAGCAGCGTAGGGGCAGAAAATTCACCCCTCCACTTT	CASSVGAENSPLHF
.	TRBD2	TRBJ2-2	TRBV6-6	TGTGCCACCCGCCAGAGGGAGGGTCCCGGGGAGCTGTTTTTT	CATRQREGPGELFF
.	TRBD2	TRBJ2-7	TRBV7-2	TGTGCCAGCAGCTTAGCGGGGGAGGGCGAGCAGTACTTC	CASSLAGEGEQYF
.	.	TRBJ1-3	TRBV6-1	TGTGCCAGCAGTGAAAGGGTTGGTGGTGACTCTGGAAACACCATATATTTT	CASSERVGGDSGNTIYF
.	.	TRBJ2-7	TRBV7-8	TGTGCCAGCAGCCCGACCTGGGGAAGCTCCTACGAGCAGTACTTC	CASSPTWGSSYEQYF
.	TRBD1	TRBJ2-2	TRBV5-5	TGTGCCAGCAGCCCCGACAGGGGGCGAGGAACCGGGGAGCTGTTTTTT	CASSPDRGRGTGELFF
.	.	TRBJ1-1	TRBV11-2	TGTGCCAGCAGCTCCAGGGAGGCTTTCTTT	CASSSREAFF
.	TRBD2	TRBJ2-7	TRBV10-3	TGTGCCATCAGTGATATACTAGCGGGAGTTCACGAGCAGTACTTC	CAISDILAGVHEQYF
.	TRBD1	TRBJ1-6	TRBV6-6	TGTGCCAGCAGTCCCGGGACAGGGGGTGGTAATTCACCCCTCCACTTT	CASSPGTGGGNSPLHF
.	.	TRBJ2-7	TRBV5-1	TGCGCCAGCAGCCCCACTCATTCCTACGAGCAGTACTTC	CASSPTHSYEQYF
.	.	TRBJ2-3	TRBV5-6	TGTGCCAGCAGCGTGACTACAGATACGCAGTATTTT	CASSVTTDTQYF
.	.	TRBJ2-7	TRBV4-1	TGCGCCAGCAGCCAAGATTTTGGGCTCTGGGGGCAATCGGGGGAGCAGTACTTC	CASSQDFGLWGQSGEQYF
.	.	TRBJ2-3	TRBV30	TGTGCCTGGAGTCTTGGGGGGGCCACAGATACGCAGTATTTT	CAWSLGGATDTQYF
.	TRBD1	TRBJ2-7	TRBV5-4	TGTGCCAGCAGCGCACAGGGGGCTCGCTCCTACGAGCAGTACTTC	CASSAQGARSYEQYF
.	.	TRBJ1-1	TRBV20-1	TGCAGTGCAGGAAGGGACACTGAAGCTTTCTTT	CSAGRDTEAFF
.	TRBD1	TRBJ1-1	TRBV5-1	TGCGCCAGCAGCGCCGGGACAGGGAGATTAGCTGAAGCTTTCTTT	CASSAGTGRLAEAFF
few	.	TRBJ2-2	TRBV5-6	TGTGCCAGCAGCTTGGAGGTTAACAGACCCGACACCGGGGAGCTGTTTTTT	CASSLEVNRPDTGELFF